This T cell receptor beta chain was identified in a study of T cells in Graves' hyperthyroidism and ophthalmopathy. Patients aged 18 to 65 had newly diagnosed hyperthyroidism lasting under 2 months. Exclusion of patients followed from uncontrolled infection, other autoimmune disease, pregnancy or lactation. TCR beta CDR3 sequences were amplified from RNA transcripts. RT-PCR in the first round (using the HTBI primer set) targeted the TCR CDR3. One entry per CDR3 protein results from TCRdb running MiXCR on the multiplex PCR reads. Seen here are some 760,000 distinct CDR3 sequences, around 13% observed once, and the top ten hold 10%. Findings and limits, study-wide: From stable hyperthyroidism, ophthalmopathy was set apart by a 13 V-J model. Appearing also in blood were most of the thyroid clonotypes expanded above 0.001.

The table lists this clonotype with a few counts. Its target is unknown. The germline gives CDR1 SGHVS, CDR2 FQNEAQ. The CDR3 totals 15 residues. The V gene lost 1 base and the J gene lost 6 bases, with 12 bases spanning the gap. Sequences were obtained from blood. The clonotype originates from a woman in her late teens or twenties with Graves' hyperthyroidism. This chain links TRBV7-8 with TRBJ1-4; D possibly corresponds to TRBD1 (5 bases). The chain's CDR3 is CASSLETGSYEKLFF. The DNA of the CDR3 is TGTGCCAGCAGCTTAGAAACAGGTTCCTATGAAAAACTGTTTTTT.